This T cell receptor beta chain was found in a study of T-cell memory formation after mild COVID-19 (dated by TCRdb to the early 2020s). For the study in its entirety: TCR sequence clusters from the two donors were found to be largely donor specific. T-cell clones expanding and contracting after mild COVID-19 in a couple of donors were tracked by longitudinal TCRalpha and TCRbeta repertoire sequencing. Two young, previously healthy adult volunteers made up the cohort, one male and one female. General findings and caveats noted by the study authors: Contracting CD4+ clones were found mainly in CM and EM memory subsets, while CD8+ clones were enriched in EMRA. Only two mild cases were covered by the study, and larger cohorts that include severe cases with pre-infection samples were considered necessary. Some responding clones were detected in pre-infection memory, suggesting pre-existing cross-reactive memory T cells joined the SARS-CoV-2 response. Clones that contracted from day 15 to 85 showed balanced CD4/CD8 phenotypes, whereas a second wave of clones that expanded from day 15 to 37 leaned towards CD4+. Whether the second-wave clones peaking on day 37 were SARS-CoV-2 specific was not confirmed.

TCRdb shows the sequencer as Illumina NovaSeq 6000. TCRalpha and TCRbeta cDNA libraries were constructed by 5'RACE with constant-segment primers, with sample barcodes and unique molecular identifiers being introduced. RNA was extracted from every sample with Trizol reagent. The libraries were amplified in two PCR steps, and the second step added a second sample barcode and Illumina TruSeq adapters. The libraries were sequenced on an Illumina NovaSeq using 2 x 150 bp paired-end reads. On the authors' methods: Reads were demultiplexed and collapsed into UMI-guided consensus sequences with migec v1.2.7. Using mixcr v2.1.11, the UMI consensuses were aligned to TRA and TRB V and J templates and assembled into clonotypes. A clonotype was counted as expanded or contracted only when both edgeR and NoisET called the clonotype significant, with the noise models trained on biological replicates. edgeR calls used a false discovery rate-adjusted p below 0.01 and a log2 fold-change threshold of 1. As an exploratory analysis of dynamics, max-normalized trajectories of the 1000 most abundant clonotypes were examined with PCA combined with hierarchical clustering. Separately sequenced CD4+ and CD8+ repertoires were used to assign a CD4 or CD8 phenotype to each responding clone. TCRdb trimmed the raw reads at Q25, called clones with MiXCR and kept productive beta chains. Rows matching on CDR3 protein sequence are summarized as one entry with the most common DNA and genes. TCRdb, not the original authors, processed these V and J calls. The sample table holds tens of thousands of distinct CDR3 sequences, of which about 15% were seen once. The ten largest clonotypes hold 39% of the sample.

The germline V gene provides CDR1 SGHTA and CDR2 FQGNSA. The germline V and J ends show losses of 8 bases and 5 bases respectively, and no gene match explains 13 bases of the junction. From cysteine to phenylalanine, the CDR3 is 15 amino acids long. Only the CDR3 part of the read is kept: 45 bases, read in frame from the first base. In regard to this clonotype: It has no known antigen specificity. No much larger clone exists at a distance of one base, and base qualities are not known.

Ficoll-Paque density gradient centrifugation was the method used to isolate PBMCs. Sample: PBMCs or a T cell subset sorted from them (not recorded which). The receptor was derived from a man aged 18 to 30 who had mild COVID-19 (a few samples of this study predate the infection). The sample titles of this study are shuffled in the database, so cell type and time point are left out; the donor was told from shared clones. The rearrangement combines TRBV7-2 with TRBJ2-7; the junction holds 9 bases that match TRBD2. The DNA is TGTGCCAGCGCCATTGGCAGCGGGGGGTGGGACGAGCAGTACTTC. Translation gives CASAIGSGGWDEQYF.